The rows below give T cell receptor beta chains drawn from one sample of a study of cytomegalovirus exposure and HLA in healthy donors. Generated by immunoSEQ multiplex PCR, the TCRdb table keeps only in-frame clones and is missing some. Among approximately 140,000 clones listed, about 88% were seen once. Sequenced: PBMCs. Source of these receptors: a man aged 18 to 29 in good health and CMV-seropositive. CDR3s include the opening cysteine and the closing phenylalanine or tryptophan. Fields, in order: CDR3 DNA, CDR3 protein, V gene, J gene, D gene, clone size. D genes are given only for firm matches. Some rows mark clone size as missing; the rest say once, few, many or name a class of expanded clone.

TGTGCCAGCAGCTTACCCGGGGGGCCTCAATCAATTTACAATGAGCAGTTCTTC	CASSLPGGPQSIYNEQFF	TRBV7-2	TRBJ2-1	.	.
TGTGCCAGCAGTTCGGTTCCAGGCCAGCCCCAGCATTTT	CASSSVPGQPQHF	TRBV27	TRBJ1-5	.	.
TGTGCCAGCAGCGGTGCCGACAGGTCCTCACTCCAGGGCAAAAACATTCAGTACTTC	CASSGADRSSLQGKNIQYF	TRBV7-6	TRBJ2-4	.	.
TGTGCCAGCAGCGGGACAGGGGTAGATTTTGGCTACACCTTC	CASSGTGVDFGYTF	TRBV2	TRBJ1-2	TRBD1	.
TGTGCCAGCAGTGAATTAGAGGGCGGGCCGGACACTGAAGCTTTCTTT	CASSELEGGPDTEAFF	TRBV25-1	TRBJ1-1	.	.
TGCAGCGCCACTGTGACTAGCGGAATTACCTACAATGAGCAGTTCTTC	CSATVTSGITYNEQFF	TRBV29-1	TRBJ2-1	TRBD2	once
TGTGCCAGCAGCGTAGCAAGCCAACCCGATAATTCACCCCTCCACTTT	CASSVASQPDNSPLHF	TRBV9	TRBJ1-6	.	.
TGTGCCAGTAGTATAGAGGGGGGAAGGGGCTACACCTTC	CASSIEGGRGYTF	TRBV19	TRBJ1-2	.	.
TGCGCCAGCAGCTTAGGACAGGGTTCCTACGAGCAGTACTTC	CASSLGQGSYEQYF	TRBV5-1	TRBJ2-7	TRBD1	.
TGCGCCAGCAGCTTGGCCCCGGGACAGGGGATCTACGAGCAGTACTTC	CASSLAPGQGIYEQYF	TRBV5-1	TRBJ2-7	TRBD1	.
TGTGCCAGTAGACAGAACACTGAAGCTTTCTTT	CASRQNTEAFF	TRBV6-5	TRBJ1-1	.	.
TGTGCCAGCAGTGGCCAAGGACAGGTCCGGAGGACAGATACGCAGTATTTT	CASSGQGQVRRTDTQYF	TRBV6-1	TRBJ2-3	TRBD1	.
TGCGCCAGCAGCCAAGATGTCGCAGGGTCAGATACGCAGTATTTT	CASSQDVAGSDTQYF	TRBV4-1	TRBJ2-3	.	.
TGTGCCAGTAGGCCTACAGGAGTTAGCAATCAGCCCCAGCATTTT	CASRPTGVSNQPQHF	TRBV19	TRBJ1-5	.	.
TGTGCCAGCAGCCAAGATCAGGGGGCGAAAACTGAAGCTTTCTTT	CASSQDQGAKTEAFF	TRBV4-2	TRBJ1-1	TRBD1	.
TGTGCCAGCAGCTTGCGCGGGACTGACTACGAGCAGTACTTC	CASSLRGTDYEQYF	TRBV5-5	TRBJ2-7	.	large
TGTGCCAGCAGTGACTTTTCGGGACAGGGCTACGAGCAGTACTTC	CASSDFSGQGYEQYF	TRBV6-1	TRBJ2-7	TRBD1	.
TGTGCCAGCAGCACAGTGCAGGGGGCTCTTGGGTCCTACGAGCAGTACTTC	CASSTVQGALGSYEQYF	TRBV5-5	TRBJ2-7	TRBD1	once
TGTGCCAGCGGACAGGGTGATCGTGGCTACACCTTC	CASGQGDRGYTF	TRBV28	TRBJ1-2	TRBD1	.
TGTGCCAGCAGCAAAGGGGCGAGAACCTACGAGCAGTACTTC	CASSKGARTYEQYF	TRBV21-1	TRBJ2-7	.	.
TGTGCCAGCAGCTTAATGGGACAGGGGAGCGACGAGCAGTACTTC	CASSLMGQGSDEQYF	TRBV7-9	TRBJ2-7	TRBD1	.
TGTGCCTGGAGTAGCGAGCAGGGGGTAAAGACCCAGTACTTC	CAWSSEQGVKTQYF	TRBV30	TRBJ2-5	TRBD1	once
TGCGCCAGCAGCCAAGGGGCCGCGGACAACCAAGAGACCCAGTACTTC	CASSQGAADNQETQYF	TRBV4-1	TRBJ2-5	.	.
TGTGCCAGCAGCCGGGACTATGGCTACACCTTC	CASSRDYGYTF	TRBV5-4	TRBJ1-2	.	few
TGTGCCAGCAGCCCTAGCGGGGGGAGCTCCTACGAGCAGTACTTC	CASSPSGGSSYEQYF	TRBV7-9	TRBJ2-7	TRBD2	.
TGTGCCAGCAGTTACTCCCCTGGCGGGAGCAAAAACATTCAGTACTTC	CASSYSPGGSKNIQYF	TRBV6-6	TRBJ2-4	TRBD2	.
TGTGCCAGCAGCCCGGACAGGTACACCGGGGAGCTGTTTTTT	CASSPDRYTGELFF	TRBV7-9	TRBJ2-2	TRBD1	.
TGTGCCAGCAGCTTGCTGGCCGATACGCAGTATTTT	CASSLLADTQYF	TRBV5-6	TRBJ2-3	.	.
TGTGCCAGCAGCAAAGTAGAGGGAAGTGATTCACCCCTCCACTTT	CASSKVEGSDSPLHF	TRBV21-1	TRBJ1-6	.	.
TGCGCCAGCAGCCAAGAGGCGGATGAGCAGTTCTTC	CASSQEADEQFF	TRBV4-1	TRBJ2-1	.	.
TGTGCCATCAGGGAATACAGGACAGGGGGCTCCTGGAATGAGCAGTTCTTC	CAIREYRTGGSWNEQFF	TRBV10-3	TRBJ2-1	TRBD1	.
TGTGCCAGCAGTGGAGGGACTGGAAGCACAGATACGCAGTATTTT	CASSGGTGSTDTQYF	TRBV2	TRBJ2-3	.	.
TGTGCCAGCAGCCGAAGAGGGCAGTTAGATACCGGGGAGCTGTTTTTT	CASSRRGQLDTGELFF	TRBV9	TRBJ2-2	.	.
TGTGCCAGCAGCTCCACAGGGGGCCCCGGGGAGCTGTTTTTT	CASSSTGGPGELFF	TRBV5-4	TRBJ2-2	TRBD1	.
TGTGCCAGAAGGGACATATACACAGATACGCAGTATTTT	CARRDIYTDTQYF	TRBV5-3	TRBJ2-3	.	many
TGCGCCAGCAGCTCCCTAGGGTCGTGGGGAGTGGGCGAGACCCAGTACTTC	CASSSLGSWGVGETQYF	TRBV5-1	TRBJ2-5	.	once
TGTGCCAGCAGTGTCGTCCTGAACACTGAAGCTTTCTTT	CASSVVLNTEAFF	TRBV28	TRBJ1-1	.	.
TGTGCCAGCAATTGGGTCGGGGGTGAGACCCAGTACTTC	CASNWVGGETQYF	TRBV2	TRBJ2-5	.	.
TGTGCCAGCAGCGTTTTACAGGGTATGGGAACAGATACGCAGTATTTT	CASSVLQGMGTDTQYF	TRBV9	TRBJ2-3	.	.
TGTGCTAGTGGCCAGACTAGGGGGGACAGGCAACCCCGTAACTATGGCTACACCTTC	CASGQTRGDRQPRNYGYTF	TRBV12-5	TRBJ1-2	TRBD1	.
TGTGCCAGCAGTCCGGGAGTGAACACTGAAGCTTTCTTT	CASSPGVNTEAFF	TRBV27	TRBJ1-1	.	.
TGCGCCAGCAGCCCCTGGTCGCCTAAAGAGACCCAGTACTTC	CASSPWSPKETQYF	TRBV5-1	TRBJ2-5	.	.